Included here is one T cell receptor (beta chain) sequence, with context. CDR1 is SGHRS, CDR2 YFSETQ, per germline. This CDR3 spans 15 amino acids. This entry belongs to a study of blood T cells in healthy people across ages. Then a second PCR, running about 7 to 11 cycles, was carried out with a sample-barcoded 5' primer and a J-beta primer mix. All cDNA molecules were each tagged by a template-switch adaptor with 12 random nucleotides. From the 5' RACE reads, TCRdb called clonotypes with MiXCR, one entry per CDR3 protein. Seen here are about 1.5 million distinct CDR3 sequences, roughly 43% observed once, and the top ten hold about 4%.

This sequence was found in a woman aged 18-29 years in good health. The V and J genes are TRBV5-1 and TRBJ2-1; the match to TRBD1 covers 9 bases. The J call may be incorrect, as the DNA end agrees better with TRBJ2-7. Sequenced material: blood. The CDR3: CASSWGDRDYNEQYF. The CDR3 DNA reads TGCGCCAGCAGCTGGGGGGACAGGGACTACAATGAGCAGTACTTC.